A selection of T cell receptor beta chains follows, all from one sample in a study of blood T cell repertoires in COVID-19. Sequencing was performed with immunoSEQ multiplex PCR; in TCRdb, only in-frame clones are kept and a portion is missing. The sample includes about 85,000 clones, around 90% seen only once; the top ten take roughly 5%. The specimen sequenced was peripheral blood. The receptors derive from a man in his 60s with acute or convalescent COVID-19. Each CDR3 is given with its conserved first and last residue. D genes are given only for firm matches. Not all rows give a size; the values are once, few, many and, for expanded clones, a class.

TRBV30	.	.	TRBJ2-7	CAWSAGRRPYEQYF	TGTGCCTGGAGTGCGGGAAGGAGGCCCTACGAGCAGTACTTC
TRBV7-2	.	.	TRBJ1-4	CASSSHGITTNEKLFF	TGTGCCAGCAGCTCCCACGGGATTACAACTAATGAAAAACTGTTTTTT
TRBV7-2	.	.	TRBJ2-7	CASSLRREIYEQYF	TGTGCCAGCAGCCTCCGCCGGGAGATCTACGAGCAGTACTTC
TRBV5-4	.	TRBD2	TRBJ2-3	CASSRKLAGGHTDTQYF	TGTGCCAGCAGCCGGAAATTAGCGGGGGGGCACACAGATACGCAGTATTTT
TRBV5-4	.	.	TRBJ2-7	CASSRTSGRVFDEQYF	TGTGCCAGCAGCCGGACCTCTGGCAGGGTTTTCGACGAGCAGTACTTC
TRBV5-8	.	.	TRBJ1-3	CASSLGQISGNTIYF	TGTGCCAGCAGCTTGGGACAGATATCTGGAAACACCATATATTTT
TRBV30	.	TRBD1	TRBJ2-7	CACDRGRTYEQYF	TGTGCCTGTGACAGGGGCAGAACCTACGAGCAGTACTTC
TRBV29-1	.	.	TRBJ1-2	CSVEEYSYGYTF	TGCAGCGTTGAGGAGTACTCCTATGGCTACACCTTC
TRBV4-1	many	.	TRBJ2-7	CASSYRTSSYEQYF	TGCGCCAGCAGCTACCGGACATCTTCCTACGAGCAGTACTTC
TRBV27	.	TRBD1	TRBJ2-3	CASARDRGVDTQYF	TGTGCCAGCGCCCGGGACAGGGGCGTGGATACGCAGTATTTT
TRBV15	.	.	TRBJ1-5	CATSSLNQPQHF	TGTGCCACCAGCAGTCTCAATCAGCCCCAGCATTTT
TRBV30	.	.	TRBJ1-1	CAWSDFGGSSTEAFF	TGTGCCTGGAGTGATTTCGGGGGATCGAGCACTGAAGCTTTCTTT
TRBV7-2	once	TRBD1	TRBJ1-5	CASSGQGGSNQPQHF	TGTGCCAGCAGCGGACAGGGGGGTAGCAATCAGCCCCAGCATTTT
TRBV6-2/TRBV6-3	.	TRBD1	TRBJ1-2	CASSSGQGLGYTF	TGTGCCAGCAGTTCTGGACAGGGGCTTGGCTACACCTTC
TRBV15	few	TRBD1	TRBJ1-5	CATSRDKGAQPQHF	TGTGCCACCAGCAGAGATAAGGGGGCTCAGCCCCAGCATTTT
TRBV12-3/TRBV12-4	.	.	TRBJ1-3	CASSQGSGNTIYF	TGTGCCAGCAGTCAGGGCTCTGGAAACACCATATATTTT
TRBV7-2	.	.	TRBJ2-1	CASSPGTGITEQFF	TGTGCCAGCAGTCCCGGGACTGGTATAACCGAGCAGTTCTTC
TRBV10-3	.	TRBD1	TRBJ1-6	CAISGTGKNSPLHF	TGTGCCATCAGTGGGACAGGGAAGAATTCACCCCTCCACTTT
TRBV9	.	TRBD1	TRBJ2-7	CASSVGQGGIYEQYF	TGTGCCAGCAGCGTGGGACAGGGTGGGATCTACGAGCAGTACTTC
TRBV5-5	.	TRBD1	TRBJ1-2	CASSLVRTGVGGYTF	TGTGCCAGCAGCTTGGTGCGGACAGGAGTTGGTGGCTACACCTTC
TRBV11-2	.	.	TRBJ1-1	CASSLSGSMNTEAFF	TGTGCCAGCAGCCTATCAGGGTCCATGAACACTGAAGCTTTCTTT
TRBV6-1	.	TRBD1	TRBJ1-3	CASSATGGQGFFYSGNTIYF	TGTGCCAGCAGTGCGACAGGGGGACAGGGCTTTTTTTACTCTGGAAACACCATATATTTT
TRBV5-1	.	TRBD1	TRBJ2-7	CASSKGQGAYEQYF	TGCGCCAGCAGCAAGGGACAGGGGGCCTACGAGCAGTACTTC
TRBV19	.	.	TRBJ2-7	CASRPGLGGYEQYF	TGTGCCAGCCGGCCCGGACTAGGGGGCTACGAGCAGTACTTC
TRBV18	.	TRBD1	TRBJ1-2	CASSPRGGAGGVSNYGYTF	TGTGCCAGCTCACCACGCGGGGGAGCAGGGGGCGTCTCTAACTATGGCTACACCTTC
TRBV11-1	.	.	TRBJ1-1	CASSLASSGFMNTEAFF	TGTGCCAGCAGCTTAGCGAGCTCCGGGTTCATGAACACTGAAGCTTTCTTT